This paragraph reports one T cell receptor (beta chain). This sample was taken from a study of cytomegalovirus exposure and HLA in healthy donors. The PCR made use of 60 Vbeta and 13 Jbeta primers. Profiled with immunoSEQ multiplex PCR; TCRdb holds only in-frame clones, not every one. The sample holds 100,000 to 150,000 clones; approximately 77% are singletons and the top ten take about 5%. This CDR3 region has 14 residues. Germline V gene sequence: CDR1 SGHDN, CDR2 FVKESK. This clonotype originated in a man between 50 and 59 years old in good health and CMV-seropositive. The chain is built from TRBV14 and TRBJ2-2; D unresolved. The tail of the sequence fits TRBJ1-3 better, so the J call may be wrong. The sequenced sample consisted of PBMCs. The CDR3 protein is CASSQVSSGNTIYF. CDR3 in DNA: TGTGCCAGCAGCCAAGTTAGCTCTGGAAACACCATATATTTT.